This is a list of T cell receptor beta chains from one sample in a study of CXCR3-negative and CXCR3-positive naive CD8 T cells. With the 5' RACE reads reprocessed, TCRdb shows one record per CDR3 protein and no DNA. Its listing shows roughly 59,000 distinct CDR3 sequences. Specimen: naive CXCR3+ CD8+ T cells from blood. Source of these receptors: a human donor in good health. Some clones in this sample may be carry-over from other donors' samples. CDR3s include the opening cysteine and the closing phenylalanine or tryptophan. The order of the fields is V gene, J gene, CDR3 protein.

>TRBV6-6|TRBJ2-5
CASSYDPGGWTQYF
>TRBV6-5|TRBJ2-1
CASSYMTSGGPGYEQFF
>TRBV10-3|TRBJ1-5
CAISEGTPYSNQPQHF
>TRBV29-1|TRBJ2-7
CSVEDLKVGEQYF
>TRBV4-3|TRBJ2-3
CASSQETGVPDTQYF
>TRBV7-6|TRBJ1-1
CASSSGQGINTEAFF
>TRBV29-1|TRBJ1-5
CSAPRQFNQPQHF
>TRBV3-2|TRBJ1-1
CASSQQGPNTEAFF
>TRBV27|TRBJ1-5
CASSYTGGGGNQPQHF
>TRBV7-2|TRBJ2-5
CASSMPVLAGGPLETQYF
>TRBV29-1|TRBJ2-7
CSVEKAGGSSYEQYF
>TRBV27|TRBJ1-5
CASSLWGSPNQPQHF
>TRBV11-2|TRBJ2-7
CASSPPAQREVNYEQYF
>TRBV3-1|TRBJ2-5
CASSPKPRLAGGGETQYF
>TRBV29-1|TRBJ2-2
CSVAEVLNTGELFF
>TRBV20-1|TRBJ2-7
CSATGTLEVEQYF
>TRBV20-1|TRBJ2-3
CSARDLKRGSTDTQYF
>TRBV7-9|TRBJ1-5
CASSLGGQPQHF
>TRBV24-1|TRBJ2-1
CATSSALGTGLDEQFF
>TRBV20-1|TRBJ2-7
CSARDRLPLSYEQYF
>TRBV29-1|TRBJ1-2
CSVDLGLHPRTGLTYGYTF
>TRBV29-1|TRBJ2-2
CSVVGRDKNTGELFF
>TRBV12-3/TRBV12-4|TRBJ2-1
CASSLLTGGFGPVGEQFF
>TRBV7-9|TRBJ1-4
CASSDRTGAEKLFF
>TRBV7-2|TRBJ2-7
CASSLEGGEQYF
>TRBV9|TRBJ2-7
CASSVDPRTQSGQYF
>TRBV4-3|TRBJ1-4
CASSPGRGLEKLFF